These 19 T cell receptor beta chains were sequenced from one sample in a study of chemoradiotherapy in HPV16-positive cancers. Measured with immunoSEQ multiplex PCR; TCRdb has only the in-frame clones, and not every one. Found here are almost 5,500 clones, around 80% of them singletons; the top ten hold 29%. Sample acquisition took place from a patient who underwent chemoradiotherapy. Every receptor here comes from a human donor with HPV-associated anogenital cancer.

The chain carries TRBV5-6 and TRBJ2-5, with 15 bases aligning to TRBD2. The J call may be incorrect, as the DNA end agrees better with TRBJ2-7. CDR3 size: 17 residues. Germline loops: CDR1 SGHDT, CDR2 YYEEEE. The CDR3 region is CASRPGLAGGTDTEQYF. CDR3 coding DNA: TGTGCCAGCAGGCCGGGACTAGCGGGAGGTACCGATACCGAGCAGTACTTC.

The chain employs TRBV18 and TRBJ2-1, with a tentative D call TRBD2 (7 bases). The CDR3 totals 15 residues. Germline CDR1 is KGHSH and CDR2 is LQKENI. V was shortened by 6 bases and J by 8 bases, with 20 bases between the two germline ends. The CDR3 DNA reads as TGTGCCAGCTCCCCAACGGGGGGCTTTGGGGATGAGCAGTTCTTC. Translation: CASSPTGGFGDEQFF. Based on the CDR3 plus reference TRBV18 and TRBJ2-1, the full variable domain is NAGVMQNPRHLVRRRGQEARLRCSPMKGHSHVYWYRQLPEEGLKFMVYLQKENIIDESGMPKERFSAEFPKEGPSILRIQQVVRGDSAAYFCASSPTGGFGDEQFFGPGTRLTVL.

The chain joins TRBV11-2 to TRBJ1-3, with TRBD1 matching 8 bases. The ends lost 5 bases at V and 3 bases at J; junction bases unmatched: 9. Germline loops: CDR1 SGHAT, CDR2 FQNNGV. This CDR3 has 16 residues. CDR3 nucleotides: TGTGCCAGCAGCGCGCACCAGGGGGCAAGTGGAAACACCATATATTTT. Translation: CASSAHQGASGNTIYF.

This clone showed up just once. The chain links TRBV27 to TRBJ2-1; no firm D call. The CDR3 is 13 amino acids. The germline V gene has CDR1 MNHEY and CDR2 SMNVEV (reference sequence). V was clipped by 3 bases and J by 2 bases, with 5 bases between them. The CDR3 protein is CASSFRTYNEQFF. The CDR3 coding sequence is TGTGCCAGCAGTTTCCGTACCTACAATGAGCAGTTCTTC.

The chain carries TRBV5-8 and TRBJ1-1, with 10 bases that match TRBD1. V lost 4 bases to trimming and J lost 0 bases; unmatched junction nucleotides: 6. The CDR3 length is 16 residues. Germline V gene data show CDR1 as SGHTS and CDR2 as YDEGEE. The CDR3 spells CASSQTGGGLNTEAFF. CDR3 in DNA: TGTGCCAGCAGCCAGACAGGGGGCGGACTGAACACTGAAGCTTTCTTT.

This clone has only one observation. This sequence joins TRBV18 and TRBJ2-5; 7 bases are shared with TRBD1. Gene TRBJ2-7 matches the end of the DNA better, so the J call may be wrong. Germline CDR1 KGHSH, CDR2 LQKENI. CDR3 length equals 14 residues. CDR3 sequence (DNA): TGTGCCAGCTCCCGACAGGGAAACACCTACGAGCAGTACTTC. Its translation is CASSRQGNTYEQYF.

CDR3 nucleotides: TGTGCCTTCAACCCGGGTTTGGATGGCTACACCTTC. Its protein is CAFNPGLDGYTF. The chain recombines TRBV30 with TRBJ1-2; D gene uncertain. The CDR3 has 12 residues. With 7 bases removed from V and 6 bases from J, the gap between germline ends came to 15 bases. Per the germline V gene, CDR1 is GTSNPN and CDR2 is SVGIG (reference sequence).

In this sample, this clone turned up once. The chain joins TRBV5-4 to TRBJ2-7; D remains unclear. Trimming pared 0 bases from V and 6 bases from J, leaving 13 bases between. CDR1 and CDR2 from the germline V gene are SGHNT and YYREEE (reference sequence). The CDR3 runs to 14 residues. In nucleotides, the CDR3 is TGTGCCAGCAGCTTGGCCGGTTACGGAAGCGAGCAGTACTTC. Protein sequence: CASSLAGYGSEQYF.

The chain links TRBV27 to TRBJ2-2, with 11 bases aligning to TRBD2. Germline-derived CDR1 and CDR2 are MNHEY and SMNVEV (reference sequence). The CDR3 has 20 residues. With V trimmed by 2 bases and J by 5 bases, 16 bases remained unmatched. As DNA, the CDR3 is TGTGCCAGCAGTTTAGATACTTTCTCGATAGCGGGAGGGCGGACCGGGGAGCTGTTTTTT. Encoded protein: CASSLDTFSIAGGRTGELFF.

The gene calls are TRBV2 and TRBJ1-6, with D possibly TRBD1 on 5 matching bases. CDR3 length: 13 residues. Germline CDR1 is SNHLY and CDR2 is FYNNEI. Trimming took 6 bases from V and 10 from J, leaving 13 bases between them. CDR3 coding DNA: TGTGCCAGCAGGGGGGGGGAAAGGTCACCCCTCCACTTT. This encodes CASRGGERSPLHF.

The genes are TRBV5-4 and TRBJ2-6; no reliable D call. The CDR3 is made up of 15 amino acids. Germline-derived CDR1 and CDR2 are SGHNT and YYREEE (reference sequence). Trimming removed 4 bases from V and 2 bases from J, with 10 bases in between. Here the CDR3 reads CASSTSGAGANVLTF. The CDR3 DNA reads TGTGCCAGCAGCACCTCTGGGGCTGGGGCCAACGTCCTGACTTTC.

This clone was found once. CDR3 bases: TGTGCCAGCAGCTTGGGACCGACAGTAGGTGCTGGAAACACCATATATTTT. Translating gives CASSLGPTVGAGNTIYF. V gene TRBV5-8 combines with J gene TRBJ1-3, with a tentative D call TRBD1 (5 bases). Trimming left V 0 bases short and J 2 bases short, with 15 bases between. The CDR3 has 17 residues. Germline CDR1 reads SGHTS; CDR2 reads YDEGEE. Based on the CDR3 plus reference TRBV5-8 and TRBJ1-3, the full variable domain is EAGVTQSPTHLIKTRGQQATLRCSPISGHTSVYWYQQALGLGLQFLLWYDEGEERNRGNFPPRFSGRQFPNYSSELNVNALELEDSALYLCASSLGPTVGAGNTIYFGEGSWLTVV.

The chain combines TRBV29-1 with TRBJ2-5; D possibly uses TRBD1 or TRBD2 (7 bases each). The length of the CDR3 is 14 residues. V lost 7 bases to trimming and J lost 5 bases, with 20 bases between them. The V gene's germline CDR1 is SQVTM and CDR2 ANQGSEA. Written as DNA, the CDR3 is TGCAGCGGATTGCAGGGGGGGTTCCAGGAGACCCAGTACTTC. Protein sequence: CSGLQGGFQETQYF.

The chain uses TRBV11-2 and TRBJ2-2, with 7 bases lining up with TRBD2. This CDR3 contains 14 residues. Germline assignment: CDR1 SGHAT and CDR2 FQNNGV. V lost 4 bases, J lost 9 bases, and 8 bases stayed unmatched. In nucleotides, the CDR3 is TGTGCCAGCAGCTCGTTCGCCGGGGGGAGGGAGCTGTTTTTT. It translates to CASSSFAGGRELFF. The variable domain in full, completed from reference TRBV11-2 and TRBJ2-2, reads EAGVAQSPRYKIIEKRQSVAFWCNPISGHATLYWYQQILGQGPKLLIQFQNNGVVDDSQLPKDRFSAERLKGVDSTLKIQPAKLEDSAVYLCASSSFAGGRELFFGEGSRLTVL.

V gene TRBV18 combines with J gene TRBJ2-7, with 13 bases matching TRBD2. The germline CDR1 and CDR2 sequences are KGHSH and LQKENI. CDR3 length: 16 amino acids. V was clipped by 4 bases and J by 5 bases; unmatched bases: 8. CDR3 bases: TGTGCCAGCTCACGGACTAGCGGGAGACTAGGCCACGAGCAGTACTTC. Translated: CASSRTSGRLGHEQYF.

The rearrangement uses TRBV9 and TRBJ1-6; possibly TRBD1 for D (5 bases). From germline, CDR1 is SGDLS and CDR2 YYNGEE. The CDR3 consists of 16 residues. V lost 0 bases, J lost 4 bases, and 11 bases lay in between. CDR3 protein: CASSVDVGQYNSPLHF. The CDR3 nucleotides read TGTGCCAGCAGCGTAGATGTCGGACAATATAATTCACCCCTCCACTTT.

V gene TRBV19 combines with J gene TRBJ1-2, with 8 nucleotides matching TRBD1. From germline, CDR1 is LNHDA and CDR2 SQIVND (reference sequence). Germline trimming cut 0 bases from V and 6 bases from J; bases unmatched to any gene: 12. The CDR3 is 17 residues long. The CDR3 DNA reads TGTGCCAGTAGTATAGACAGGGGGCTAGTTCGAGATCATGGCTACACCTTC. Amino acid sequence: CASSIDRGLVRDHGYTF.

This sequence joins TRBV19 and TRBJ2-5; D call uncertain. The germline V gene has CDR1 LNHDA and CDR2 SQIVND (reference sequence). Deletions cut 4 bases from V and 5 bases from J, with 2 bases between. The CDR3 runs 10 residues. The CDR3 sequence: CASSSETQYF. The CDR3, as DNA: TGTGCCAGTAGTAGCGAGACCCAGTACTTC.

J is TRBJ2-3 and V is TRBV4-3; 10 bases agree with TRBD2. The V segment lost 0 bases and the J segment 3 bases; nucleotides outside the gene matches: 3. Germline CDR1 reads LGHNA; CDR2 reads YSLEER. The CDR3 covers 16 residues. In DNA form, the CDR3 reads TGCGCCAGCAGCCAAGACAGCGGGGGGGCTACAGATACGCAGTATTTT. Translated, it gives CASSQDSGGATDTQYF.